The 9 T cell receptor beta chains listed next were all sequenced from one sample in a study of T cells in Graves' hyperthyroidism and ophthalmopathy. RNA transcripts provided the source from which TCR beta CDR3 regions were amplified. The study used the HTBI primer set for a first-round RT-PCR of the TCR CDR3. TCRdb fed the multiplex PCR reads into MiXCR, producing one record per CDR3 protein. The sample yields 300,000 to 450,000 distinct CDR3 sequences, 18% seen once. Material: blood. The receptors come from a woman aged 40 to 49 with Graves' ophthalmopathy.

CDR3 amino acids: CASSLTSGRGQYF. The CDR3 nucleotides are TGTGCCAGCAGCTTAACTAGCGGGAGGGGGCAGTATTTT. The chain links TRBV7-8 to TRBJ2-3, with TRBD2 matching over 13 bases. The CDR3 extends over 13 amino acids. V was clipped by 2 bases and J by 11 bases; unmatched bases: 1. Germline CDR1 and CDR2: SGHVS and FQNEAQ.

Many counts were recorded for this clonotype. The V and J genes are TRBV11-2 and TRBJ2-7, with a weak D call TRBD1 (6 bases). Germline V gene lookup returns CDR1 SGHAT and CDR2 FQNNGV. The germline V and J ends were trimmed by 5 bases and 5 bases, with 13 bases remaining between them. This CDR3 is built from 13 residues. This chain's CDR3 is CASSQQGFNEQYF. CDR3 sequence (DNA): TGTGCCAGCAGCCAACAGGGTTTCAACGAGCAGTACTTC.

At least ten counts were recorded for this clonotype. This rearrangement joins TRBV28 to TRBJ2-4; D is unresolved. V shed 2 bases and J shed 0 bases, with 2 bases lying between them. Germline CDR1 and CDR2: MDHEN and SYDVKM. CDR3 size: 13 residues. The CDR3, as DNA: TGTGCCAGCAGTTTAGTAGCCAAAAACATTCAGTACTTC. It encodes CASSLVAKNIQYF.

The V gene is TRBV6-2 or TRBV6-3, the J gene TRBJ1-5; TRBD1 is a possible D gene (5 bases). Germline lookup yields CDR1 MNHEY and CDR2 SVGEGT. CDR3 length: 15 residues. Trimming removed 4 bases from V and 1 base from J, with 11 bases in between. CDR3 in amino acids: CASSSGPGSNQPQHF. In nucleotides, the CDR3 is TGTGCCAGCAGTTCGGGGCCGGGGAGCAATCAGCCCCAGCATTTT.

This clonotype has at least ten counts. The genes are TRBV6-7 and TRBJ2-7, with no clear D. TRBV6-7 is an ORF for which the function is uncertain. The CDR3 extends over 14 amino acids. Trimming shortened V by 5 bases and J by 0 bases, and 11 bases separated the two germline ends. The DNA for the CDR3 is TGTGCCAGCAGTATAAACATGCCCTCCTACGAGCAGTACTTC. It codes for CASSINMPSYEQYF.

This clonotype appeared many times. This rearrangement joins TRBV10-3 to TRBJ2-2, with 9 bases that match TRBD1. Looked up from germline, CDR1 is ENHRY and CDR2 is SYGVKD. This CDR3 is 17 amino acids long. Trimming took 7 bases from V and 1 from J; bases not matched to a gene: 10. CDR3: CAINDRGSPGNTGELFF. In nucleotides, the CDR3 is TGTGCCATCAACGACAGGGGGTCGCCAGGGAACACCGGGGAGCTGTTTTTT.

This clonotype was observed at least ten times. The V gene is TRBV20-1, the J gene TRBJ2-5; 7 nucleotides line up with TRBD1. Germline values: CDR1 DFQATT, CDR2 SNEGSKA (reference sequence). The CDR3 spans 14 residues. The junction had 10 bases not matched to a gene; V was cut back by 4 bases and J by 5 bases. Here the CDR3 DNA reads TGCAGTGCTACCGACAGGGATCCCTCGGAGACCCAGTACTTC. Its translation: CSATDRDPSETQYF.

This clonotype was seen at least ten times. The genes are TRBV6-1 and TRBJ2-2; 7 bases match TRBD2. Germline V lookup: CDR1 MNHNS, CDR2 SASEGT. The CDR3 is 14 residues long. The J segment lost 0 bases and the V segment lost 7 bases, leaving 2 bases of the junction unmatched. This CDR3 reads CASKGLANTGELFF. The CDR3 bases are TGTGCCAGCAAAGGACTAGCGAACACCGGGGAGCTGTTTTTT.

This clonotype appeared many times. The gene calls are TRBV6-2 or TRBV6-3 and TRBJ2-7; 11 positions agree with TRBD1. The CDR3 totals 14 residues. Unmatched junction bases numbered 4, after V lost 5 bases and J lost 4 bases. Germline V gene lookup returns CDR1 MNHEY and CDR2 SVGEGT. CDR3 nucleotides: TGTGCCAGCAGTATGGACAGGGGGCTGTACGAGCAGTACTTC. Translation: CASSMDRGLYEQYF.